What follows are 5 T cell receptor beta chains derived from one specimen sequenced in a study of blood T cell repertoires in COVID-19. Here immunoSEQ multiplex PCR was the method, and the copy in TCRdb shows in-frame clones only, minus some. This table holds 490,000 or so clones, approximately 87% found once. Source material: PBMCs or T cells enriched from blood (not recorded which). These receptors were collected from a middle-aged woman who had recovered from COVID-19.

This chain links TRBV11-3 with TRBJ2-1, with 9 bases lining up with TRBD2. V lost 9 bases to trimming and J lost 4 bases; unmatched junction nucleotides: 16. CDR3 length: 17 residues. Per the germline V gene, CDR1 is SGHNT and CDR2 is YENEEA. This CDR3 reads CARSPMGSSGTYNEQFF. For the CDR3, the DNA is TGTGCCAGATCCCCTATGGGGTCTAGCGGGACATACAATGAGCAGTTCTTC.

CDR3 coding DNA: TGTGCCAGCAGAAGTCCCCTAGGACTAGCGGGAGTGGATACGCAGTATTTT. Translated: CASRSPLGLAGVDTQYF. V usage is TRBV5-8 and J usage is TRBJ2-3, with 13 bases that match TRBD2. CDR3 length equals 17 residues. Germline values: CDR1 SGHTS, CDR2 YDEGEE. With 5 bases clipped from V and 6 bases from J, the junction kept 12 bases outside the gene matches.

This clone was seen once. V gene TRBV4-1 combines with J gene TRBJ2-1; 8 bases line up with TRBD2. Germline loops: CDR1 MGHRA, CDR2 YSYEKL. The trim removed 6 bases at V and 3 bases at J, leaving 7 bases unmatched. The CDR3 loop spans 15 amino acids. CDR3 coding DNA: TGCGCCAGCAGTCCCTCGGGAGGGGGCTACAATGAGCAGTTCTTC. Its translation is CASSPSGGGYNEQFF.

The rearrangement uses TRBV19 and TRBJ1-2, with 7 bases aligning to TRBD1. Germline V gene sequence: CDR1 LNHDA, CDR2 SQIVND (reference sequence). The CDR3 has 15 amino acids. Trimming cost V 8 bases and J 0 bases; bases outside gene matches: 9. The DNA for the CDR3 is TGTGCCAGTGCTCCGGGACAGCCGTCTAACTATGGCTACACCTTC. This gives the protein CASAPGQPSNYGYTF. Together with reference TRBV19 and TRBJ1-2, the CDR3 gives the full variable domain: DGGITQSPKYLFRKEGQNVTLSCEQNLNHDAMYWYRQDPGQGLRLIYYSQIVNDFQKGDIAEGYSVSREKKESFPLTVTSAQKNPTAFYLCASAPGQPSNYGYTFGSGTRLTVV.

This rearrangement joins TRBV6-4 to TRBJ1-2, with D tentatively TRBD1 (5 bases). CDR1 is MRHNA, CDR2 SNTAGT, per germline. The ends were cut back, 4 bases at V and 8 bases at J, with 17 bases in the middle. The CDR3 extends over 14 amino acids. CDR3 protein: CASSASTGVYGYTF. In DNA, the CDR3 is TGTGCCAGCAGTGCCTCAACAGGAGTCTACGGCTACACCTTC.